This T cell receptor beta chain was recovered during a study of T cell responses to AZD1222 COVID-19 vaccine. Whole-study results and caveats: Nearly half of unique spike-specific TCRs reportedly avoided B.1.351 and B.1.1.7 mutated regions. Repertoire sampling happened only post peak T cell response. Only 5 or 6 people who got AZD1222 tested seropositive at baseline.

Data came from immunoSEQ multiplex PCR; TCRdb stores just in-frame clones and leaves some out. The sample includes some 140,000 clones, about 91% of them seen just once. A note on this clone: As yet, its antigen is unknown.

Material: peripheral blood, obtained 28 days after the second AZD1222 dose. This clonotype originated in an adult who received the AZD1222 COVID-19 vaccine.

The CDR3 reads CASSLASGNTEAFF. The DNA for the CDR3 is TGCGCCAGCAGCTTGGCCAGTGGGAACACTGAAGCTTTCTTT. The chain links TRBV5-1 to TRBJ1-1; no firm D call. The length of the CDR3 is 14 residues. CDR1 is SGHRS, CDR2 YFSETQ, per germline. Trimming took 0 bases from V and 1 from J, leaving 7 bases between them. Full variable domain (missing parts from reference TRBV5-1 and TRBJ1-1): KAGVTQTPRYLIKTRGQQVTLSCSPISGHRSVSWYQQTPGQGLQFLFEYFSETQRNKGNFPGRFSGRQFSNSRSEMNVSTLELGDSALYLCASSLASGNTEAFFGQGTRLTVV.